The present entry profiles one T cell receptor beta chain with its context. The sample belongs to a study of cytomegalovirus exposure and HLA in healthy donors. Whole-study context: Genetic ancestry analysis placed under 90% of the approximately 400 donors that were genotyped in the Caucasian-associated cluster.

13 Jbeta primers and 60 Vbeta primers were used for the PCR. TCRdb keeps only in-frame clones here, not all; method: immunoSEQ multiplex PCR. The profile covers about 140,000 clones, with 70% to 80% appearing a single time and approximately 1.5% taken by the ten largest. There are 14 residues in the CDR3. CDR1 is SEHNR, CDR2 FQNEAQ, per germline (reference sequence). V was clipped by 5 bases and J by 4 bases, with 14 bases between them. The material sequenced was PBMCs. This clonotype originated in a female donor in good health and CMV-seronegative. V gene TRBV7-9 combines with J gene TRBJ1-2, with D tentatively TRBD1 (6 bases). The CDR3 region has the DNA TGTGCCAGCAGCCCACCGGACAGCCTCTATGGCTACACCTTC. It specifies CASSPPDSLYGYTF.